This T cell receptor delta chain derives from a study of γδ T cells in repeated Plasmodium falciparum infection. Study background: The natural-infection arm compared Malian children under seasonal malaria with matched Australian children. Four controlled malaria infections with P. falciparum NF54 spanned roughly 640 days.

TCRdb re-called clones from the multiplex PCR reads using CATT. The sample holds 50,000 to 65,000 delta-chain clones, around 1.7% seen once. Vgamma9/Vdelta2+ and Vdelta2-negative gammadelta T cells were flow-sorted from PBMC for bulk sequencing. Germline V lookup: CDR1 TSWWSYY, CDR2 QGS. The CDR3 consists of 23 residues. On this clone itself: This likely came from a read error, as a far larger clone is one base away. Other DNA sequences in this specimen translate into the identical CDR3.

The V gene is TRDV1, the J gene TRDJ1; a weak D match, TRDD3 (8 bases). Sequenced input: gamma-delta T cells from blood. The clonotype comes from a pool of human donors (malaria-infected and uninfected, not separated). The CDR3 spells CALGRPSSYWGEAQDHHTDKLIF. DNA of the CDR3: TGTGCCCTTGGGAGGCCTTCCTCGTACTGGGGGGAGGCCCAAGACCATCACACCGATAAACTCATCTTT.